The 5 T cell receptor beta chains reported below all come from one sample, sequenced in a study of blood T cell repertoires in COVID-19. TCRdb keeps only in-frame clones here, not all; method: immunoSEQ multiplex PCR. The table includes about 230,000 clones, 70% to 90% detected once. Sample: peripheral blood. The receptors come from a woman between 18 and 29 years old who had recovered from COVID-19.

This chain joins TRBV7-2 and TRBJ1-3, with a possible D match to TRBD1 (5 bases). This CDR3 has 16 amino acids. The V and J ends lost 2 bases and 4 bases respectively, with 15 bases between them. CDR1 is SGHTA, CDR2 FQGNSA, per germline. The CDR3 nucleotides read TGTGCCAGCAGCTTATTGACAGACCTCTCAGGAAACACCATATATTTT. Amino acids: CASSLLTDLSGNTIYF.

The rearrangement links TRBV11-3 to TRBJ2-1, with D perhaps matching TRBD1 (6 bases). This CDR3 is 13 amino acids long. V dropped 3 bases and J dropped 8 bases, with 11 bases sitting between them. Germline V gene sequence: CDR1 SGHNT, CDR2 YENEEA. In nucleotides, the CDR3 is TGTGCCAGCAGCTTGGGGGCTTGGGATGAGCAGTTCTTC. Translation gives CASSLGAWDEQFF.

The V call is TRBV29-1, the J call TRBJ2-3, with D perhaps TRBD2 (5 bases). V was pared by 4 bases and J by 1 base, with 12 bases between. In germline, CDR1 is SQVTM, CDR2 ANQGSEA. The CDR3 consists of 14 residues. The chain's CDR3 is CSVGFTGGTDTQYF. The CDR3 DNA reads as TGCAGCGTTGGATTTACCGGGGGCACAGATACGCAGTATTTT.

The chain uses TRBV4-1 and TRBJ2-7; maybe TRBD1 (6 bases). The CDR3 consists of 12 residues. The V end lost 4 bases, the J end lost 3 bases, and 7 bases lay between the germline ends. Germline values: CDR1 MGHRA, CDR2 YSYEKL. The CDR3 spells CASSPDSYEQYF. For the CDR3, the DNA is TGCGCCAGCAGCCCGGACAGCTACGAGCAGTACTTC.

The V and J genes are TRBV7-2 and TRBJ1-3, with D possibly matching TRBD1 (5 bases). This CDR3 spans 16 amino acids. V lost 0 bases and J lost 0, with 9 bases in between. Germline CDR1 SGHTA, CDR2 FQGNSA. In DNA, the CDR3 is TGTGCCAGCAGCTTAGCAGGGGTCCGCTCTGGAAACACCATATATTTT. Translating gives CASSLAGVRSGNTIYF.